This TCR beta chain comes out of a study of blood T cell repertoires in COVID-19. Sequencing was performed with immunoSEQ multiplex PCR; in TCRdb, only in-frame clones are kept and a portion is missing. Of about 55,000 clones detected, over 75% appear once; the ten largest clones hold about 15%. CDR1 is SGHRS and CDR2 is YFSETQ in the germline V gene. The CDR3 length is 15 residues. J gave up 2 bases and V 4 bases, and 8 bases lay outside the gene matches. The clonotype was recovered from a man between 65 and 80 years old with acute or convalescent COVID-19. The sequenced sample consisted of peripheral blood. V and J are TRBV5-1 and TRBJ2-5; 7 nucleotides align to TRBD1. The CDR3 sequence: CASSLTGTVQETQYF. DNA of the CDR3: TGCGCCAGCAGCCTAACCGGGACAGTACAAGAGACCCAGTACTTC.